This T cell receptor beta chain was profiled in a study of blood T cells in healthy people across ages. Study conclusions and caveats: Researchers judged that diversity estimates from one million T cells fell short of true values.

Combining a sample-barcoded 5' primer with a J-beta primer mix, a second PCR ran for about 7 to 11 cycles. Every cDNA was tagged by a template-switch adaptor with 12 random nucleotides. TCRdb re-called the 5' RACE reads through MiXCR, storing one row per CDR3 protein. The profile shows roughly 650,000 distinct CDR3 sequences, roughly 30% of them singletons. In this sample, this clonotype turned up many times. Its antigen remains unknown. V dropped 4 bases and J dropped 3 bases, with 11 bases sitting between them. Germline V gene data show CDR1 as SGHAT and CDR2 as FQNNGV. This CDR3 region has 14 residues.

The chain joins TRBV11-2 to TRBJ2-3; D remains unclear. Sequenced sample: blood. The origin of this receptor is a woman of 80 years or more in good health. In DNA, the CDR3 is TGTGCCAGCAGCTCCACACCAACAACAGATACGCAGTATTTT. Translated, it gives CASSSTPTTDTQYF. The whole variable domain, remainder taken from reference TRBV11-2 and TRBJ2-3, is EAGVAQSPRYKIIEKRQSVAFWCNPISGHATLYWYQQILGQGPKLLIQFQNNGVVDDSQLPKDRFSAERLKGVDSTLKIQPAKLEDSAVYLCASSSTPTTDTQYFGPGTRLTVL.